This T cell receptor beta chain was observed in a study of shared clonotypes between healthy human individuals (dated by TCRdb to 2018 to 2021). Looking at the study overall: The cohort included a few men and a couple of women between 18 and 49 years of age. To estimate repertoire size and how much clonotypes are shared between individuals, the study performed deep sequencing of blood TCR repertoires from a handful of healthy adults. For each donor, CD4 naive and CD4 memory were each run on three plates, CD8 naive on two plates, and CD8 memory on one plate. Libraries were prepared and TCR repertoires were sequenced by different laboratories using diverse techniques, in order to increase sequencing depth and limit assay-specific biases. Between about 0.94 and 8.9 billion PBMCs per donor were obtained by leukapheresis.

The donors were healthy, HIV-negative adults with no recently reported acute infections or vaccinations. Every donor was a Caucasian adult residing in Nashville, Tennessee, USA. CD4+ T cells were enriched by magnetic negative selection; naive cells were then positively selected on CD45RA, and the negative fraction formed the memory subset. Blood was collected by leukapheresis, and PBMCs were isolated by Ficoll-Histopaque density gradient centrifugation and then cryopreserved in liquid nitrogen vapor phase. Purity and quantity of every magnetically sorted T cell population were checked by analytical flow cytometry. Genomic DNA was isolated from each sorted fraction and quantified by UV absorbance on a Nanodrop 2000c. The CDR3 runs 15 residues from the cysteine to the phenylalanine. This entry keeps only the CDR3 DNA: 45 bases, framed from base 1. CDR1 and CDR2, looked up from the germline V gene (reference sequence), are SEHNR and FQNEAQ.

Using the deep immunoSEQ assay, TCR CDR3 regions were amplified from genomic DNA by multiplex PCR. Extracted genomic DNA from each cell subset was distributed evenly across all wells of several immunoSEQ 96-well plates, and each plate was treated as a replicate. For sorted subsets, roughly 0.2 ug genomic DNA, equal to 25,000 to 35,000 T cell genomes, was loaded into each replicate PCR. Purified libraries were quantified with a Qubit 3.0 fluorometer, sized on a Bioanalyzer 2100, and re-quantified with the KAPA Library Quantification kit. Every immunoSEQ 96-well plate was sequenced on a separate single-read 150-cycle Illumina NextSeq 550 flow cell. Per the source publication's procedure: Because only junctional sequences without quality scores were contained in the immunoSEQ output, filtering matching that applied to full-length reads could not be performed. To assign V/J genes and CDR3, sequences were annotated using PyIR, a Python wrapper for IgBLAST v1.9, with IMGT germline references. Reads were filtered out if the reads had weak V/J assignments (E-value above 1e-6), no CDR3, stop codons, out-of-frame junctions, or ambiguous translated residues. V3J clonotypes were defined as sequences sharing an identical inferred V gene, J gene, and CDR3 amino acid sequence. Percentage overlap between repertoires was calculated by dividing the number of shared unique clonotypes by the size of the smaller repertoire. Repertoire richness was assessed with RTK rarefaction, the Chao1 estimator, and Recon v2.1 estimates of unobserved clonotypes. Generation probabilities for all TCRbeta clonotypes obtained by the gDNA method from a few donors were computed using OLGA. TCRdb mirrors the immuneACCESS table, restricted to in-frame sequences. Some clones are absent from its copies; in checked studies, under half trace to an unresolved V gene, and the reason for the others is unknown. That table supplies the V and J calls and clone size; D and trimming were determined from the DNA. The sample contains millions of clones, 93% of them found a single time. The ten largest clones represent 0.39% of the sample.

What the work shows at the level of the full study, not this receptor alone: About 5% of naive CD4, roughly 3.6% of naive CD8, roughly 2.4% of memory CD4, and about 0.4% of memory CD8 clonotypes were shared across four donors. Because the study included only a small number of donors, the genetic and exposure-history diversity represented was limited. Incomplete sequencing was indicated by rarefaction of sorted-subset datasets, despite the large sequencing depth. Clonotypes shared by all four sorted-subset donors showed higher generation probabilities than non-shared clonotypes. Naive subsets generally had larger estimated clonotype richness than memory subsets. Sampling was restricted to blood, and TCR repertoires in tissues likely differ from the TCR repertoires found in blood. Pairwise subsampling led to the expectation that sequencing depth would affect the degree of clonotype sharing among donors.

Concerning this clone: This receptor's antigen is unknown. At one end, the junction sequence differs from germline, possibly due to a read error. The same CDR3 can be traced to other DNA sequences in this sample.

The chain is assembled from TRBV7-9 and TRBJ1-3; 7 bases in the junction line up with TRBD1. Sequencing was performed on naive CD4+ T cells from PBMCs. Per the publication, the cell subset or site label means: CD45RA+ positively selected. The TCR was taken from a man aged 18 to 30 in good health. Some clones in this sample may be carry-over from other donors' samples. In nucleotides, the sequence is TGTGCAAGCAGCTTATCAGGGGGCTCTGGAAACACCATATATTTT. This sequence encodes CASSLSGGSGNTIYF.